This is a list of T cell receptor beta chains from one sample in a study of T cell responses to AZD1222 COVID-19 vaccine. Measured with immunoSEQ multiplex PCR; TCRdb has only the in-frame clones, and not every one. The table has some 66,000 clones, roughly 84% seen once; the top ten hold 15% to 20%. The material was peripheral blood, obtained on day 0 of AZD1222 vaccination. Receptors originate from an adult in good health. Both conserved end residues are part of each CDR3. D genes are given only for firm matches. Clone size is not always given. Where it is, it says once, few, many or a class for expanded clones.

TRBJ2-4 NA NA TRBV2 TGTGCCAGCAGTGAGGATGGAAACATTCAGTACTTC CASSEDGNIQYF
TRBJ1-5 NA once TRBV12-3/TRBV12-4 TGTGCCAGCAGTGGCCAGAGTAAGGGGCCCCAGCATTTT CASSGQSKGPQHF
TRBJ2-3 TRBD1 few TRBV11-3 TGTGCCAGCAGCTTGACAGGGATGGGAACAGATACGCAGTATTTT CASSLTGMGTDTQYF
TRBJ1-5 NA NA TRBV4-3 TGCGCCAGCAGCCAAGATTCGGGGGCGAGCAATCAGCCCCAGCATTTT CASSQDSGASNQPQHF
TRBJ1-5 NA NA TRBV13 TGTGCCAGCAGCTTAGGGCCCACCAGGACTCAGCCCCAGCATTTT CASSLGPTRTQPQHF
TRBJ1-1 NA NA TRBV5-1 TGCGCCAGCAGCTTCGCGTTGAACACTGAAGCTTTCTTT CASSFALNTEAFF
TRBJ2-1 TRBD2 NA TRBV3-1/TRBV3-2 TGTGCCAGCGGAAGACTAGCGGGAGCCAATGAGCAGTTCTTC CASGRLAGANEQFF
TRBJ2-3 NA NA TRBV5-8 TGTGCCAGCAGCCCGGACCTCCTGGGGATCACAGATACGCAGTATTTT CASSPDLLGITDTQYF
TRBJ1-4 NA NA TRBV7-2 TGTGCCAGCAGCTTAGGGTCAACTAATGAAAAACTGTTTTTT CASSLGSTNEKLFF
TRBJ2-4 NA NA TRBV7-9 TGTGCCAGCAGCTCCATCTCCACCGGGACGCCGGGGTTGAACATTCAGTACTTC CASSSISTGTPGLNIQYF
TRBJ1-4 NA NA TRBV7-2 TGTGCCAGCAGCTTAGCGATTGGGGTGATGAGAGAAAAACTGTTTTTT CASSLAIGVMREKLFF
TRBJ2-3 NA NA TRBV28 TGTGCCAGCAGTGACCGGGACTCGGGCACAGATACGCAGTATTTT CASSDRDSGTDTQYF
TRBJ1-2 NA NA TRBV3-1/TRBV3-2 TGTGCCAGCAGCCAAGATCCGGGACGGGGACATCGCTACACCTTC CASSQDPGRGHRYTF
TRBJ2-1 NA NA TRBV5-1 TGCGCCAGCAGCTTGGAACAGTACCTTGAGCAGTTCTTC CASSLEQYLEQFF
TRBJ1-2 NA NA TRBV7-9 TGTGCCAGCAGCTTCTCTTGGGGGGACAAGACCTTC CASSFSWGDKTF
TRBJ2-1 NA NA TRBV11-2 TGTGCCAGCAGCCCAATAGCGGACCCTTACAATGAGCAGTTCTTC CASSPIADPYNEQFF
TRBJ2-1 TRBD2 NA TRBV7-3 TGTGCCAGCAGCCCCGGGACTAGCGAGGGAGGTAGTACGTTCTTC CASSPGTSEGGSTFF
TRBJ1-3 NA NA TRBV4-3 TGCGCCAGCAGCCAAGATGAGGGAGGATCTGGAAACACCATATATTTT CASSQDEGGSGNTIYF
TRBJ2-7 NA NA TRBV9 TGTGCCAGCAGCGAGGGGGGTTACGAGCAGTACTTC CASSEGGYEQYF
TRBJ1-1 TRBD1 NA TRBV9 TGTGCCAGCAGCGTGGGACAGATGAACACTGAAGCTTTCTTT CASSVGQMNTEAFF
TRBJ2-5 NA NA TRBV5-3 TGTGCCAGAAGCTTGTGGAGGGGACAAGAGACCCAGTACTTC CARSLWRGQETQYF
TRBJ1-2 NA NA TRBV7-9 TGTGCCAGCAGCTTCTCCGGGGGTCGGGGCTATGGCTACACCTTC CASSFSGGRGYGYTF
TRBJ2-7 NA NA TRBV20-1 TGCAGTGCTAGTCACAGCCAGAGCTCCTACGAGCAGTACTTC CSASHSQSSYEQYF
TRBJ1-2 TRBD1 once TRBV27 TGTGCCAGCAGTTTAACAGGGGGGGGTAGTGTACGAGGCTACACCTTC CASSLTGGGSVRGYTF
TRBJ1-2 NA NA TRBV3-1/TRBV3-2 TGTGCCAGCAGCCAATTGCGTAGGGGGAACTATGGCTACACCTTC CASSQLRRGNYGYTF
TRBJ2-1 TRBD2 NA TRBV6-6 TGTGCCAGTCGGCTCGGGAGGGCATACAATGAGCAGTTCTTC CASRLGRAYNEQFF
TRBJ1-1 NA NA TRBV6-2/TRBV6-3 TGTGCCAGCAGTATTGGGACTGAAGCTTTCTTT CASSIGTEAFF
TRBJ1-4 NA NA TRBV27 TGTGCCAGCAGTTTGATAGCCCCCCGTTACGACAGCGGGGAAAAACTGTTTTTT CASSLIAPRYDSGEKLFF
TRBJ2-7 TRBD1 NA TRBV7-2 TGTGCCAGCAGCTCGCCGGGACAGGGGGTGCAGTACTTC CASSSPGQGVQYF
TRBJ2-1 NA NA TRBV30 TGTGCCTGGAGGTTTCAGGGAAACAATGAGCAGTTCTTC CAWRFQGNNEQFF
TRBJ2-3 TRBD1 NA TRBV5-4 TGTGCCAGCAGCTCCACCGGGACAGGGCACGATACGCAGTATTTT CASSSTGTGHDTQYF
TRBJ1-2 NA NA TRBV6-5 TGTGCCAGCAGTTACTCAGGGGAGGGCTACACCTTC CASSYSGEGYTF
TRBJ2-2 TRBD2 once TRBV15 TGTGCCACCAGCGGCAGCACCCGAGGGACTAGCGGCAACACCGGGGAGCTGTTTTTT CATSGSTRGTSGNTGELFF
TRBJ1-1 NA NA TRBV18 TGTGCCAGCTCGCCATACTACACTGAAGCTTTCTTT CASSPYYTEAFF
TRBJ1-1 NA once TRBV30 TGTGCCTGGAGTGCTAGGGGCACTGAAGCTTTCTTT CAWSARGTEAFF
TRBJ1-2 NA NA TRBV27 TGTGCCAGCAGTAAGATAGGAGACTATGGCTACACCTTC CASSKIGDYGYTF
TRBJ1-2 NA NA TRBV11-3 TGTGCCAGCAGCTTAGAGGCCGGGGCCCTTCACTTC CASSLEAGALHF
TRBJ2-7 TRBD1 NA TRBV6-6 TGTGCCAGCAGCGCCGGGACAGGGGCGACTAACGAGCAGTACTTC CASSAGTGATNEQYF